Listed below are T cell receptor beta chains from one sample, sequenced in a study of CD8+CD57+ T cells in acquired aplastic anemia. Each CDR3 protein is one row after TCRdb ran MiXCR on the reads. This table holds hundreds of thousands of distinct CDR3 sequences, just under 70% found once. Sequenced sample: sorted CD4+, CD8+, or CD8+CD57+ T cells (not recorded which) from PBMCs. The source is a human donor in good health, serving as a control. The CDR3 runs from the conserved cysteine through the conserved F or W. D genes are given only for firm matches. Size is omitted from some rows. Given values are once, few, many or a class for expanded clones.

V gene	clone size	D gene	J gene	CDR3 length	CDR3 protein	CDR3 DNA
TRBV5-4	-	-	TRBJ2-7	17	CASSQDATRFRAYEQYF	TGCGCCAGCAGCCAAGATGCCACCAGGTTCCGTGCTTACGAGCAGTACTTC
TRBV7-9	-	-	TRBJ1-3	13	CASSFPTGHGIYF	TGTGCCAGCAGCTTCCCGACGGGACACGGCATATATTTT
TRBV2	few	-	TRBJ1-2	12	CASNQGPGGYTF	TGTGCCAGCAATCAGGGGCCGGGAGGCTACACCTTC
TRBV7-2	few	-	TRBJ2-3	15	CASSLAVLPTDTQYF	TGTGCCAGCAGCTTAGCCGTACTACCCACAGATACGCAGTATTTT
TRBV20-1	-	-	TRBJ1-1	14	CSASLGPMNTEAFF	TGCAGTGCTAGTCTAGGTCCGATGAACACTGAAGCTTTCTTT
TRBV5-5	-	-	TRBJ2-3	14	CASSLGEGTDTQYF	TGTGCCAGCAGCTTGGGGGAAGGGACAGATACGCAGTATTTT
TRBV20-1	many	-	TRBJ1-2	15	CSALLRMKANYGYTF	TGCAGTGCTCTCCTTAGGATGAAAGCTAACTATGGCTACACCTTC
TRBV19	-	-	TRBJ1-1	13	CASSIDRGGGAFF	TGTGCCAGTAGTATAGATCGGGGGGGAGGGGCTTTCTTT
TRBV10-1	-	-	TRBJ1-1	13	CASSESGSGEAFF	TGCGCCAGCAGTGAGAGTGGGTCGGGTGAAGCTTTCTTT
TRBV24-1	-	TRBD2	TRBJ2-5	19	CATSASSAHGGGLIKTQYF	TGTGCCACCAGTGCCAGCAGCGCCCACGGGGGGGGGTTGATTAAGACCCAGTACTTC
TRBV7-6	-	-	TRBJ1-6	15	CASSTRDGGGSPLHF	TGTGCCAGCAGCACCCGGGACGGGGGTGGTTCACCCCTCCACTTT
TRBV10-2	-	-	TRBJ2-3	12	CASSESGATQYF	TGCGCCAGCAGCGAGTCAGGAGCTACGCAGTATTTT
TRBV20-1	once	TRBD1	TRBJ1-2	11	CSAREGQGYTF	TGCAGTGCTAGAGAGGGACAGGGCTACACCTTC
TRBV7-2	-	-	TRBJ2-1	14	CASSPQWTDNEQFF	TGTGCCAGCAGCCCCCAGTGGACAGACAATGAGCAGTTCTTC
TRBV5-6	-	-	TRBJ1-5	13	CASSQVSDQPQHF	TGTGCCAGCAGCCAAGTATCGGATCAGCCCCAGCATTTT
TRBV4-1	-	-	TRBJ2-6	16	CASSRSPGSGANVLTF	TGCGCCAGCAGCCGGTCTCCGGGCTCTGGGGCCAACGTCCTGACTTTC
TRBV7-8	-	-	TRBJ1-1	15	CASSFGGGGAAEAFF	TGTGCCAGCAGCTTTGGGGGAGGGGGGGCTGCTGAAGCTTTCTTT
TRBV9	-	-	TRBJ1-3	14	CASSFMERSNTIHF	TGTGCCAGCAGCTTTATGGAGAGGTCAAACACCATACATTTT
TRBV24-1	few	TRBD1	TRBJ2-5	16	CATSDPRTGTGETQYF	TGTGCCACCAGTGATCCACGGACAGGCACCGGCGAGACCCAGTACTTC
TRBV12-3/TRBV12-4	once	-	TRBJ2-7	14	CASSYRKGYTFGYF	-
TRBV12-3/TRBV12-4	-	-	TRBJ1-2	13	CASIFSAGDGYTF	TGTGCCAGCATCTTTTCGGCGGGGGATGGCTACACCTTC
TRBV5-1	many	TRBD1	TRBJ2-1	15	CASSWTGTGNNEQFF	TGCGCCAGCAGCTGGACCGGGACAGGTAACAATGAGCAGTTCTTC
TRBV7-3	-	TRBD1	TRBJ1-2	18	CASSQASGTEGVSAGYTF	TGTGCCAGCAGCCAGGCATCCGGGACAGAGGGCGTTTCTGCCGGCTACACCTTC
TRBV29-1	-	-	TRBJ2-7	13	CSAGTPEGYEQYF	TGCAGCGCCGGGACTCCCGAGGGATACGAGCAGTACTTC
TRBV7-3	-	-	TRBJ2-7	15	CASSCLGTSSYEQYF	TGTGCCAGCAGCTGCTTGGGAACCAGCTCCTACGAGCAGTACTTC
TRBV10-1	-	-	TRBJ2-1	14	CAISNEDTNTEPFF	TGTGCCATCAGTAATGAGGACACGAACACTGAGCCGTTCTTT
TRBV10-3	once	-	TRBJ1-1	15	CAIRNLPTGTTEAFF	TGTGCCATCAGGAACTTACCTACAGGGACCACTGAAGCTTTCTTT
TRBV5-1	once	TRBD2	TRBJ2-1	16	CASSRLGGDGAHEQFF	TGCGCCAGCAGCCGACTCGGGGGGGACGGGGCTCATGAGCAGTTCTTC
TRBV7-2	once	TRBD1	TRBJ2-7	15	CASSSGQATNEKLYF	TGTGCCAGCAGCTCGGGACAGGCAACTAATGAAAAACTGTACTTC
TRBV9	-	-	TRBJ2-7	15	CASSLSGQGDREQYF	TGTGCCAGCAGCCTGAGCGGGCAGGGGGATCGCGAGCAGTACTTC
TRBV7-4	few	-	TRBJ1-2	13	CASSSHTNYGYTF	TGTGCCAGCAGCTCGCATACTAACTATGGCTACACCTTC
TRBV12-3/TRBV12-4	-	-	TRBJ2-1	11	CASRPTGSRFF	TGTGCCAGCAGACCCACAGGGTCTCGGTTCTTC
TRBV10-2	-	TRBD1	TRBJ2-5	15	CASSAGTGSNQPQYF	TGCGCCAGCAGTGCCGGGACAGGGAGCAATCAGCCCCAGTACTTC
TRBV7-9	-	-	TRBJ1-1	14	CASSLIPEIIRLRF	TGTGCCAGCAGCTTAATCCCGGAGATTATCCGACTACGATTT
TRBV7-3	-	-	TRBJ2-3	13	CASSPVGGDTQYF	TGTGCCAGCAGCCCGGTGGGGGGAGATACGCAGTATTTT
TRBV20-1	-	-	TRBJ2-7	14	CSARRTILAYEQYF	TGCAGTGCTAGACGCACCATACTCGCCTACGAGCAGTACTTC
TRBV4-1	many	-	TRBJ1-3	14	CASSLPVEGITIYF	TGCGCCAGCAGCCTTCCTGTCGAGGGGATCACCATATATTTT
TRBV19	-	TRBD1	TRBJ1-1	16	CASSFRTGGMNTEAFF	TGTGCCAGTAGTTTTCGGACAGGGGGAATGAACACTGAAGCTTTCTTT
TRBV9	many	TRBD1	TRBJ2-3	14	CASSAQGLSDTQYF	TGTGCCAGCAGCGCACAGGGGCTGAGCGATACGCAGTATTTT
TRBV19	many	-	TRBJ2-7	13	CASRSPLSYEQYF	TGTGCCAGTAGATCCCCGCTCTCCTACGAGCAGTACTTC
TRBV3-1	many	-	TRBJ1-1	11	CASSLQGVAFF	TGTGCCAGCAGCCTCCAAGGTGTAGCTTTCTTT
TRBV12-5	many	-	TRBJ2-3	12	CASGLGGATQYF	TGTGCTAGTGGTTTGGGGGGGGCTACGCAGTATTTT
TRBV9	few	TRBD1	TRBJ2-3	20	CASSAYGTGFTHTHTDTQYF	TGTGCCAGCAGCGCCTATGGGACAGGGTTCACACACACACACACAGATACGCAGTATTTT